This T cell receptor beta chain was sequenced for a study of monozygotic twins with cystic fibrosis. Per the germline V gene, CDR1 is SGHTA and CDR2 is FQGNSA. The CDR3 spans 13 residues. The trim removed 6 bases at V and 6 bases at J, leaving 7 bases unmatched. Clones were sequenced by immunoSEQ multiplex PCR, and TCRdb holds only the in-frame ones, with some missing. The top ten clones hold roughly 3% of a sample with roughly 4,800 clones, 95% to 98% of them seen once. The chain couples TRBV7-2 to TRBJ1-2; TRBD1 matches at 7 bases. Sequencing used blood. This sequence originates from a boy under 10 years old with cystic fibrosis. CDR3 bases: TGTGCCAGCAGGATAACAGGGGCCCATGGCTACACCTTC. Its protein is CASRITGAHGYTF. Full variable domain (outside the CDR3, taken from reference TRBV7-2 and TRBJ1-2): GAGVSQSPSNKVTEKGKDVELRCDPISGHTALYWYRQSLGQGLEFLIYFQGNSAPDKSGLPSDRFSAERTGGSVSTLTIQRTQQEDSAVYLCASRITGAHGYTFGSGTRLTVV.